This is a list of T cell receptor beta chains from one sample in a study of blood T cell repertoires in COVID-19. Using immunoSEQ multiplex PCR, the repertoire was profiled, and TCRdb retains in-frame clones only, with some absent. In the table there are more than 200,000 clones, roughly 80% of which are singletons. Input material: peripheral blood. The source is a woman between 35 and 50 years old with active or convalescent COVID-19. Each CDR3 is given with its conserved first and last residue. The D gene is left open where the match is weak. Some rows mark clone size as missing; the rest say once, few, many or name a class of expanded clone.

length | J | size | D | V | DNA | CDR3
17 | TRBJ1-3 | - | TRBD1 | TRBV4-1 | TGCGCCAGCAGCTTATCCGGGACAGGGGGTTCTGGAAACACCATATATTTT | CASSLSGTGGSGNTIYF
16 | TRBJ2-3 | - | - | TRBV2 | TGTGCCAGCAGTGATAGGGGTAGGGGCCTCACAGATACGCAGTATTTT | CASSDRGRGLTDTQYF
18 | TRBJ2-1 | - | TRBD2 | TRBV7-9 | TGTGCCAGCAGCTTAGGGCTAGCGGGGGGGCCCTCCTACAATGAGCAGTTCTTC | CASSLGLAGGPSYNEQFF
16 | TRBJ1-6 | many | - | TRBV9 | TGTGCCAGCAGCGGCACCCCCCGGTCCTATAATTCACCCCTCCACTTT | CASSGTPRSYNSPLHF
14 | TRBJ2-5 | - | - | TRBV5-1 | TGCGCCAGCAGCAGAGGACAGCAGCAAGAGACCCAGTACTTC | CASSRGQQQETQYF
16 | TRBJ2-3 | - | - | TRBV5-1 | TGCGCCAGCAGCTTGGGGGCGAGCTCTAGCACAGATACGCAGTATTTT | CASSLGASSSTDTQYF
15 | TRBJ2-7 | - | - | TRBV4-1 | TGCGCCAGCAGCCAAGTGACGGGAAGGAACTACGAGCAGTACTTC | CASSQVTGRNYEQYF
14 | TRBJ1-4 | - | TRBD1 | TRBV19 | TGTGCCAGTAGTGCGGACAGGGGAAGAGAAAAACTGTTTTTT | CASSADRGREKLFF
13 | TRBJ1-4 | - | - | TRBV20-1 | TGCAGTGCTAGTTTAGGGGGTAATGAAAAACTGTTTTTT | CSASLGGNEKLFF
15 | TRBJ2-7 | few | TRBD2 | TRBV27 | TGTGCCAGCAGCCCGGGACTAGCGGAGGGTCCCGAGCAGTACTTC | CASSPGLAEGPEQYF
19 | TRBJ1-6 | - | - | TRBV5-8 | TGTGCCAGCAGCTTGGCCGCACCAGGGCCCCTTAGAAGGGGTTCACCCCTCCACTTT | CASSLAAPGPLRRGSPLHF
16 | TRBJ2-1 | - | TRBD1 | TRBV19 | TGTGCCAGTAGTTTCACCGGGACAGCGCTAAGCAATGAGCAGTTCTTC | CASSFTGTALSNEQFF
15 | TRBJ2-3 | - | TRBD2 | TRBV6-5 | TGTGCCAGCAGTTATAGCGGGAGTTTGGCAGATACGCAGTATTTT | CASSYSGSLADTQYF
17 | TRBJ2-3 | few | TRBD2 | TRBV27 | TGTGCCAGCAGGGTGATTGGACTAGCGACTAGCACAGATACGCAGTATTTT | CASRVIGLATSTDTQYF
23 | TRBJ1-5 | - | - | TRBV6-9 | TGTGCCAGCAGTTACCGAGAAACAGGATGCGGGGAGGCCCCCGTTTATAGCAATCAGCCCCAGCATTTT | CASSYRETGCGEAPVYSNQPQHF
16 | TRBJ2-1 | - | TRBD2 | TRBV9 | TGTGCCAGCAGCCGTTGGACTAGCGGGGGGGCGGGTGAGCAGTTCTTC | CASSRWTSGGAGEQFF
14 | TRBJ2-3 | - | - | TRBV29-1 | TGCAGCGTTGAACTGGTGGTCGGGTTAGATACGCAGTATTTT | CSVELVVGLDTQYF
16 | TRBJ2-1 | - | TRBD1 | TRBV18 | TGTGCCAGCTCACCCCCGACAGGGGCTAACTACAATGAGCAGTTCTTC | CASSPPTGANYNEQFF
15 | TRBJ2-4 | - | TRBD2 | TRBV6-5 | TGTGCCAGCAGTCGTCGGGACTACTTTGGGGACATTCAGTACTTC | CASSRRDYFGDIQYF
13 | TRBJ1-2 | - | - | TRBV24-1 | TGTGCCACCAGCCAGGAAGCTAACTATGGCTACACCTTC | CATSQEANYGYTF
14 | TRBJ1-5 | - | - | TRBV7-2 | TGTGCCAGCAGCTTAGGGACAGGCAATCAGCCCCAGCATTTT | CASSLGTGNQPQHF
15 | TRBJ2-2 | once | - | TRBV21-1 | TGTGCCAGCGGACAGGGGACCCCAAACACCGGGGAGCTGTTTTTT | CASGQGTPNTGELFF
16 | TRBJ1-4 | - | TRBD1 | TRBV13 | TGTGCCAGCAGCCAAACTCCAGGACAGGGAAATGAAAAACTGTTTTTT | CASSQTPGQGNEKLFF
13 | TRBJ2-5 | - | TRBD1 | TRBV4-2 | TGTGCCAGCAGCCAAGACAGGGGGGAGACCCAGTACTTC | CASSQDRGETQYF
13 | TRBJ1-1 | - | - | TRBV5-1 | TGCGCCAGCAGCTTGATGAGAAACACTGAAGCTTTCTTT | CASSLMRNTEAFF
13 | TRBJ1-4 | - | - | TRBV6-5 | TGTGCCAGCAGTCTCCGTGGGCGAGAAAAACTGTTTTTT | CASSLRGREKLFF
14 | TRBJ2-3 | once | - | TRBV18 | TGTGCCAGCTCACCAGGGGGGGGCGCAGATACGCAGTATTTT | CASSPGGGADTQYF
16 | TRBJ2-1 | - | TRBD2 | TRBV20-1 | TGCAGTGCTAGTAAACTAGCGGGGGGGTTAGAAAATGAGCAGTTCTTC | CSASKLAGGLENEQFF
12 | TRBJ1-5 | - | - | TRBV30 | TGTGCCTGGAGCTGGGAGAATCAGCCCCAGCATTTT | CAWSWENQPQHF
15 | TRBJ2-2 | - | TRBD1 | TRBV5-5 | TGTGCCAGCAGCTTTGGGACAGGGGGGACCGGGGAGCTGTTTTTT | CASSFGTGGTGELFF
16 | TRBJ1-6 | - | TRBD1 | TRBV9 | TGTGCCAGCACGAGGGACAGGGGTTCCTATAATTCACCCCTCCACTTT | CASTRDRGSYNSPLHF
14 | TRBJ2-7 | - | TRBD1 | TRBV5-1 | TGCGCCAGCAGTTTACCGGGACAGGGATACGAGCAGTACTTC | CASSLPGQGYEQYF
15 | TRBJ2-5 | once | - | TRBV5-1 | TGCGCCAGCAGAGCAAATCTAGGGGTGCAAGAGACCCAGTACTTC | CASRANLGVQETQYF
13 | TRBJ1-2 | - | - | TRBV28 | TGTGCCAGCAAAGGGGGTTCGGACTATGGCTACACCTTC | CASKGGSDYGYTF
15 | TRBJ2-3 | - | - | TRBV6-5 | TGTGCCAGCAGCTTCTACTACTCTAGCACAGATACGCAGTATTTT | CASSFYYSSTDTQYF
15 | TRBJ1-6 | - | TRBD1 | TRBV7-3 | TGTGCCAGCAGCCCTACGGGACAGGGACTTTCACCCCTCCACTTT | CASSPTGQGLSPLHF
14 | TRBJ1-3 | once | - | TRBV9 | TGTGCCAGCAGCGCGGGGGTTTCCGGAAACACCATATATTTT | CASSAGVSGNTIYF
15 | TRBJ1-1 | - | - | TRBV5-1 | TGCGCCAGCAGCTTAGGGTTGACAGATGGCACTGAAGCTTTCTTT | CASSLGLTDGTEAFF
15 | TRBJ1-1 | few | - | TRBV7-2 | TGTGCCAGCAGCTTAGCTGCGGGGGGGAGGACTGAAGCTTTCTTT | CASSLAAGGRTEAFF
11 | TRBJ2-7 | - | - | TRBV10-3 | TGTGCCATCAGTGGACGGGACGAGCAGTACTTC | CAISGRDEQYF
16 | TRBJ2-1 | - | TRBD2 | TRBV5-1 | TGCGCCAGCAGCGCCCGACTAGCGGGGGGGCGTGATGAGCAGTTCTTC | CASSARLAGGRDEQFF
15 | TRBJ2-1 | - | TRBD1 | TRBV19 | TGTGCCAGTAGTATTGGGACAGCCACCTACAATGAGCAGTTCTTC | CASSIGTATYNEQFF
14 | TRBJ2-1 | - | TRBD1 | TRBV30 | TGTGCCTGGACCCGGGACAGGGGGTTATGGGAGCAGTTCTTC | CAWTRDRGLWEQFF
15 | TRBJ1-4 | few | - | TRBV7-3 | TGTGCCAGCAGCCTGCGGGGAGGAACTAATGAAAAACTGTTTTTT | CASSLRGGTNEKLFF
15 | TRBJ1-6 | - | - | TRBV28 | TGTGCCAGTAGGGGCAGGGGTTTAAGCTTTTCACCCCTCCACTTT | CASRGRGLSFSPLHF
19 | TRBJ1-4 | - | TRBD1 | TRBV5-4 | TGTGCCAGCAGCTGGGACAGGGGCGCGGATGGGGTGACTAATGAAAAACTGTTTTTT | CASSWDRGADGVTNEKLFF
15 | TRBJ2-6 | - | - | TRBV11-2 | TGTGCCAGCAGCCTGGCCCGCTCTGGGGCCAACGTCCTGACTTTC | CASSLARSGANVLTF
16 | TRBJ1-2 | - | TRBD1 | TRBV24-1 | TGCGCCACCAGTGATACCCGGACAGGGAAAAGAGGTGGCTACACCTTC | CATSDTRTGKRGGYTF
14 | TRBJ2-7 | once | TRBD1 | TRBV7-9 | TGTGCCAGCAGCTTAGGGGGACAGACCTACGAGCAGTACTTC | CASSLGGQTYEQYF
14 | TRBJ1-1 | - | TRBD1 | TRBV5-1 | TGCGCCAGCAGCTTTGGACAGGGAAACACTGAAGCTTTCTTT | CASSFGQGNTEAFF
15 | TRBJ2-7 | - | TRBD1 | TRBV27 | TGTGCCAGCAGCTCACGAGGGGGCCCTACCTACGAGCAGTACTTC | CASSSRGGPTYEQYF
17 | TRBJ2-5 | - | - | TRBV11-2 | TGTGCCAGCAGCTTAAATCTGGGGTCAAGGAGGAGAGAGACCCAGTACTTC | CASSLNLGSRRRETQYF
15 | TRBJ2-3 | - | - | TRBV6-2/TRBV6-3 | TGTGCCAGCAGCCGCAGGCCGGCCAAAGAGGGTACGCAGTATTTT | CASSRRPAKEGTQYF
16 | TRBJ2-1 | - | TRBD2 | TRBV7-8 | TGTGCCAGCAGCCGTCGACTAGCGGGGCTATCCAATGAGCAGTTCTTC | CASSRRLAGLSNEQFF
15 | TRBJ1-4 | - | - | TRBV18 | TGTGCCAGCTCACCTTTACAGGGAACTAATGAAAAACTGTTTTTT | CASSPLQGTNEKLFF
17 | TRBJ2-1 | few | TRBD2 | TRBV2 | TGTGCCAGCAGTGAAATGTTAGCGGGGGGGCCTGACAATGAGCAGTTCTTC | CASSEMLAGGPDNEQFF
14 | TRBJ2-7 | - | TRBD1 | TRBV5-1 | TGCGCCAGCAGCCCCGGGACAGGAGGGTACGAGCAGTACTTC | CASSPGTGGYEQYF
16 | TRBJ1-3 | - | TRBD1 | TRBV6-5 | TGTGCCAGCAGTTTAACCGACAGGGCCTCTGGAAACACCATATATTTT | CASSLTDRASGNTIYF